The text below deals with one T cell receptor (beta chain). The study drew participants aged about 18 to 89 years from roughly 25 US areas. All exposed participants met a person with COVID-19 within 2 weeks before entering the study. Some clones are missing from TCRdb's copy, which holds only in-frame ones; the method was immunoSEQ multiplex PCR. The sample contains about 200,000 clones, 80% to 85% of which appear only once. V dropped 6 bases and J dropped 1 base, with 9 bases sitting between them. The V gene's germline CDR1 is MNHEY and CDR2 SVGAGI. CDR3 length equals 14 residues. This specimen comes from a study of blood T cell repertoires in COVID-19.

The rearrangement uses TRBV6-5 and TRBJ1-4; D might be TRBD1 (5 bases). The sequenced sample was PBMCs or T cells enriched from blood (not recorded which). The sequence was obtained from a woman in her 30s who had been exposed to COVID-19. The CDR3 coding sequence is TGTGCCAGCAGCCCAGGGTTAACTAATGAAAAACTGTTTTTT. It codes for CASSPGLTNEKLFF.